This T cell receptor beta chain was recorded in a study of early T cells in non-severe SARS-CoV-2 infection (dated by TCRdb to the early 2020s). Broadly, across the study: Bulk RNA from unsorted whole blood was used for TCR sequencing, so alpha and beta chains could not be paired. Overall results and qualifications from the work: VDJdb matching was skewed toward anti-spike CD8 responses and likely underestimated virus-specific expansions, missing private and CD4 specificities.

Receptor amplification or capture employed 5' RACE. Sequenced on a NextSeq 500. In the TCR library protocol, unique molecular identifiers were attached to individual cDNA molecules to correct for PCR bias and sequencing error. Sequencing covered both TCR alpha and beta chains, and within each sample the abundances of alpha and beta sequences were tightly co-correlated. As for how the authors treated the data: Decombinator V4 was used to annotate the V gene, J gene and CDR3 of the TCR sequences. TCRs were defined as expanded if a significant change between any two time points was detected under a Poisson model with p below 0.0001. TCR abundances were normalised to the total number of TCRs sequenced per sample and expressed as counts per million. TRAV1-2 paired with TRAJ12, TRAJ20 or TRAJ33 defined MAIT TCRs, while TRAV10 paired with TRAJ18 defined iNKT TCRs. A search of VDJdb, accessed on 1 November 2021, was run for TCRs annotated to CMV, EBV and SARS-CoV-2, with TCRs annotated for multiple antigens excluded. TCRdb reanalyzed the raw reads on its own, using fastp at Q25 for trimming and MiXCR for clone calling, and kept in-frame beta chains. Under each unique CDR3 protein, matching rows form one entry showing the most common genes and DNA. None of the V and J calls come from the authors' own analysis; TCRdb made them. The table for this sample lists about 63,000 distinct CDR3 sequences; roughly 13% of them were counted only once. Around 4.5% of the sample belongs to the ten largest clones.

About this clonotype itself: It has no known antigen specificity. No base qualities exist here, and no much larger clone lies one base off it.

Set within a cohort of healthcare workers in London, UK, this nested case-control study involved weekly PCR testing of nasopharyngeal swabs along with blood sampling. Healthcare workers were recruited during the week of the UK lockdown, between 23 and 31 March 2020, and followed weekly for up to roughly 15 weeks. Relative to germline, V is 0 bases shorter and J is 2 bases shorter, with 8 bases between their ends. Reading the germline V gene (reference sequence) gives CDR1 DFQATT and CDR2 SNEGSKA. The CDR3 goes from the cysteine to the phenylalanine over 13 residues. Only CDR3 DNA is held: 39 bases, read in frame from base 1.

Sequenced sample: whole blood. The sequence derives from an adult who was a healthcare worker with PCR-confirmed SARS-CoV-2 infection or an uninfected control (not recorded which). The V and J segments used are TRBV20-1 and TRBJ2-7; the D gene cannot be named for sure. The CDR3 reads as follows: CSARDLGTYEQYF. The nucleotide sequence is TGCAGTGCTAGAGATCTGGGGACCTACGAGCAGTACTTC.